The 28 T cell receptor beta chains listed next were all sequenced from one sample in a study of blood T cell repertoires in COVID-19. Generated by immunoSEQ multiplex PCR, the TCRdb table keeps only in-frame clones and is missing some. The sample lists more than 80,000 clones, over 70% occurring once. Sequencing used peripheral blood. The origin of the receptors is an older man with acute or convalescent COVID-19.

The V call is TRBV7-2, the J call TRBJ1-3, with a weak D call TRBD1 (5 bases). The germline CDR1 and CDR2 sequences are SGHTA and FQGNSA. This CDR3 contains 16 residues. V was clipped by 2 bases and J by 0 bases, with 11 bases between them. The CDR3 DNA reads as TGTGCCAGCAGCTTACAAAGGGGAATCTCTGGAAACACCATATATTTT. Its protein is CASSLQRGISGNTIYF.

The chain employs TRBV2 and TRBJ2-3; a weak D match, TRBD2 (5 bases). The germline V gene has CDR1 SNHLY and CDR2 FYNNEI. Deletions cut 8 bases from V and 0 bases from J, with 15 bases between. The CDR3 runs to 15 residues. CDR3 amino acids: CASFERGTSTDTQYF. The CDR3 nucleotides are TGTGCCAGCTTCGAACGGGGTACTAGCACAGATACGCAGTATTTT.

The rearrangement uses TRBV10-1 and TRBJ1-6, with TRBD1 matching 9 bases. CDR1 and CDR2 (germline): WNHNN, SYGVQD (reference sequence). The V gene end was trimmed by 3 bases and the J gene end by 7 bases; junction bases not matched to a gene: 1. The CDR3 sequence is 14 residues long. CDR3 in amino acids: CASSEGQGNSPLHF. In DNA form, the CDR3 reads TGCGCCAGCAGTGAAGGACAGGGGAATTCACCCCTCCACTTT.

This chain joins TRBV19 and TRBJ1-1, with unresolved D. The CDR3 length is 12 residues. V was clipped by 7 bases and J by 10 bases, with 16 bases between them. Germline V CDR1 and CDR2: LNHDA, SQIVND (reference sequence). The CDR3 DNA reads TGTGCCAGTACCCAGACGGGAGGAGGAGCTTTCTTT. Translated: CASTQTGGGAFF.

The rearrangement links TRBV19 to TRBJ1-5, with 7 bases lining up with TRBD1. The CDR3 length is 16 residues. CDR1 and CDR2 from the germline V gene are LNHDA and SQIVND (reference sequence). V lost 3 bases, J lost 0 bases, and 5 bases stayed unmatched. DNA of the CDR3: TGTGCCAGTAGTATTCCGACAGGGTATAGCAATCAGCCCCAGCATTTT. It encodes CASSIPTGYSNQPQHF. The complete variable domain, with remaining parts taken from reference TRBV19 and TRBJ1-5, reads DGGITQSPKYLFRKEGQNVTLSCEQNLNHDAMYWYRQDPGQGLRLIYYSQIVNDFQKGDIAEGYSVSREKKESFPLTVTSAQKNPTAFYLCASSIPTGYSNQPQHFGDGTRLSIL.

In this sample, this clone turned up once. The chain joins TRBV6-5 to TRBJ1-3; 8 nucleotides align to TRBD1. The germline V gene encodes CDR1 MNHEY and CDR2 SVGAGI. V gave up 8 bases and J gave up 0 bases; unmatched junction bases: 3. The CDR3 length is 14 residues. The chain's CDR3 is CASVGQDSGNTIYF. In DNA form, the CDR3 reads TGTGCCAGCGTGGGACAGGACTCTGGAAACACCATATATTTT.

The CDR3 loop reads CASSYPTRGTGELFF. The CDR3 DNA reads TGTGCCAGCAGTTATCCTACTCGGGGGACCGGGGAGCTGTTTTTT. This chain joins TRBV27 and TRBJ2-2; possibly TRBD2 for D (6 bases). CDR3 length equals 15 residues. The ends were cut back, 4 bases at V and 5 bases at J, with 14 bases in the middle. The germline V gene has CDR1 MNHEY and CDR2 SMNVEV (reference sequence).

This clone was seen just once. The chain has TRBV19 and TRBJ1-5; 11 nucleotides match TRBD1. The junction had 6 bases not matched to a gene; V was cut back by 4 bases and J by 4 bases. Germline assignment: CDR1 LNHDA and CDR2 SQIVND (reference sequence). There are 16 residues in the CDR3. CDR3 bases: TGTGCCAGTAGTAGGACCGGGACAGGGGGTAATCAGCCCCAGCATTTT. It is translated as CASSRTGTGGNQPQHF.

J is TRBJ2-1 and V is TRBV29-1, with a possible D match to TRBD1 (6 bases). The CDR3 is made up of 12 amino acids. Germline CDR1 is SQVTM and CDR2 is ANQGSEA. The V and J ends lost 7 bases and 3 bases respectively, with 10 bases between them. CDR3 sequence (DNA): TGCAGCGCCCTGACAGGCTACAATGAGCAGTTCTTC. Residues: CSALTGYNEQFF.

In its sample, this clone was seen a few times. This chain links TRBV19 with TRBJ1-3; TRBD1 might be the D (6 bases). V lost 4 bases, J lost 4 bases, and 20 bases lay in between. Germline values: CDR1 LNHDA, CDR2 SQIVND (reference sequence). This CDR3 has 17 residues. CDR3 in DNA: TGTGCCAGTAGTAGTTGGGGCCGGACAGTTGACGGAAACACCATATATTTT. It encodes CASSSWGRTVDGNTIYF. Full variable domain (outside the CDR3, taken from reference TRBV19 and TRBJ1-3): DGGITQSPKYLFRKEGQNVTLSCEQNLNHDAMYWYRQDPGQGLRLIYYSQIVNDFQKGDIAEGYSVSREKKESFPLTVTSAQKNPTAFYLCASSSWGRTVDGNTIYFGEGSWLTVV.

The genes are TRBV6-5 and TRBJ2-3; no firm D call. CDR3 length: 12 amino acids. From germline, CDR1 is MNHEY and CDR2 SVGAGI. Trimming left V 5 bases short and J 6 bases short, with 9 bases between. The CDR3 protein is CASSPRQDTQYF. The CDR3 DNA reads as TGTGCCAGCAGTCCCCGCCAGGATACGCAGTATTTT.

The V and J genes are TRBV20-1 and TRBJ2-7; D unresolved. V lost 7 bases and J 2 bases, leaving 9 bases between the germline ends. Germline lookup yields CDR1 DFQATT and CDR2 SNEGSKA (reference sequence). The CDR3 is 11 amino acids. The CDR3 loop reads CSVNNPYEQYF. The CDR3 DNA follows: TGCAGTGTTAACAATCCCTACGAGCAGTACTTC.

This sequence joins TRBV27 and TRBJ2-5, with TRBD2 identical over 7 bases. Per the germline V gene, CDR1 is MNHEY and CDR2 is SMNVEV (reference sequence). This CDR3 has 14 residues. V dropped 5 bases and J dropped 5; count of bases not matched to a gene: 8. This chain's CDR3 is CASSQAGRLETQYF. CDR3 coding DNA: TGTGCCAGCAGTCAAGCGGGGAGGCTGGAGACCCAGTACTTC.

V is TRBV13 and J is TRBJ1-6; D is uncertain. Germline loops: CDR1 PRHDT, CDR2 FYEKMQ (reference sequence). The ends were cut back, 4 bases at V and 8 bases at J, with 21 bases in the middle. The CDR3 is made up of 17 amino acids. CDR3 sequence: CASSSIRRTAGDSPLHF. The CDR3 coding sequence is TGTGCCAGCAGCTCAATAAGGCGGACTGCCGGCGATTCACCCCTCCACTTT.

This chain connects TRBV28 to TRBJ1-2; tentatively, D is TRBD1 (6 bases). V dropped 4 bases and J dropped 1 base, with 16 bases sitting between them. CDR1 and CDR2 from the germline V gene are MDHEN and SYDVKM. The CDR3 has 16 amino acids. The DNA of the CDR3 is TGTGCCAGCAGTTCGACGTCACAGGGAGTTAACTATGGCTACACCTTC. The encoded protein is CASSSTSQGVNYGYTF.

The chain carries TRBV7-2 and TRBJ2-7; TRBD2 matches 10 bases. Germline values: CDR1 SGHTA, CDR2 FQGNSA. The CDR3 runs 15 residues. V gave up 8 bases and J gave up 7 bases; unmatched junction bases: 14. CDR3 coding DNA: TGTGCCAGCGGACTAGCGGTCCCACCTACATGGGAGCAGTACTTC. Amino acid sequence: CASGLAVPPTWEQYF.

This chain connects TRBV5-4 to TRBJ1-1, with TRBD1 matching 9 bases. V lost 4 bases, J lost 5 bases, and 3 bases stayed unmatched. CDR3 size: 13 residues. Per germline, CDR1 SGHNT and CDR2 YYREEE (reference sequence). The CDR3 bases are TGTGCCAGCAGCAGTGACAGGGGGACTGAAGCTTTCTTT. Protein sequence: CASSSDRGTEAFF.

This clone was counted only a few times. The J gene is TRBJ1-6, the V gene TRBV7-9, with D perhaps TRBD1 (5 bases). The V gene lost 3 bases and the J gene lost 3 bases, with 6 bases spanning the gap. The CDR3 covers 14 residues. CDR1 SEHNR and CDR2 FQNEAQ come from the germline V gene (reference sequence). The CDR3 nucleotides are TGTGCCAGCAGCTTTGACAGCTATAATTCACCCCTCCACTTT. Protein sequence: CASSFDSYNSPLHF.

The chain uses TRBV7-9 and TRBJ1-1; a weak D match, TRBD1 (5 bases). Germline V gene data show CDR1 as SEHNR and CDR2 as FQNEAQ (reference sequence). V lost 4 bases and J 7 bases, leaving 16 bases between the germline ends. The CDR3 has 14 amino acids. CDR3 sequence: CASSSPQGRGEAFF. The CDR3 region has the DNA TGTGCCAGCAGCTCCCCTCAGGGCCGTGGTGAAGCTTTCTTT.

This clone turned up a few times. The identical CDR3 is also encoded by other nucleotide sequences in the sample. The chain links TRBV9 to TRBJ1-1; D uncertain. The V gene's germline CDR1 is SGDLS and CDR2 YYNGEE. V shed 0 bases and J shed 1 base, with 7 bases lying between them. The length of the CDR3 is 14 residues. The CDR3 here is CASSVGPGNTEAFF. The CDR3 bases are TGTGCCAGCAGCGTAGGACCAGGGAACACTGAAGCTTTCTTT.

The chain uses TRBV6-5 and TRBJ2-3; 10 bases map to TRBD1. Germline-derived CDR1 and CDR2 are MNHEY and SVGAGI. There are 15 residues in the CDR3. V trimming: 3 bases; J trimming: 4 bases; junction bases outside the gene matches: 4. The CDR3 here is CASSYRDRGPDTQYF. The CDR3 bases are TGTGCCAGCAGTTATAGGGACAGGGGACCAGATACGCAGTATTTT.

This chain uses TRBV4-2 with TRBJ1-5; a possible D gene is TRBD1 (5 bases). Deletions cut 4 bases from V and 3 bases from J, with 25 bases between. This CDR3 is 19 amino acids long. Germline values: CDR1 LGHNA, CDR2 YNFKEQ. In DNA, the CDR3 is TGTGCCAGCAGCCGGATCCCAGGGAACTCCGGACTACTCAATCAGCCCCAGCATTTT. This encodes CASSRIPGNSGLLNQPQHF.

This chain links TRBV7-3 with TRBJ1-2, with D possibly being TRBD1 (5 bases). CDR1 and CDR2 from the germline V gene are SGHTA and FQGTGA. The CDR3 consists of 16 residues. The V and J ends lost 1 base and 4 bases respectively, with 16 bases between them. The CDR3, as DNA: TGTGCCAGCAGCTTAATGCCCGCGGGGGAAAGCTATGGCTACACCTTC. Protein sequence: CASSLMPAGESYGYTF.

About this clone: At the DNA level, this CDR3 is encoded by other sequences in the same sample as well. This chain joins TRBV10-3 and TRBJ1-1, with D uncertain. Germline V gene sequence: CDR1 ENHRY, CDR2 SYGVKD. The CDR3 loop spans 12 amino acids. Trimming removed 7 bases from V and 1 base from J, with 7 bases in between. Here the CDR3 DNA reads TGTGCCATCACGGCAGGGAACACTGAAGCTTTCTTT. This translates into CAITAGNTEAFF.

This clone occurred a few times. The rearrangement links TRBV30 to TRBJ1-2, with D tentatively TRBD1 (5 bases). Trimming shortened V by 0 bases and J by 4 bases, and 9 bases separated the two germline ends. Germline V lookup: CDR1 GTSNPN, CDR2 SVGIG (reference sequence). The CDR3 has 13 residues. CDR3 sequence: CAWSVKQGYGYTF. The CDR3 DNA reads TGTGCCTGGAGTGTAAAGCAGGGCTATGGCTACACCTTC. The full variable domain, rest sourced from reference TRBV30 and TRBJ1-2, is SQTIHQWPATLVQPVGSPLSLECTVEGTSNPNLYWYRQAAGRGLQLLFYSVGIGQISSEVPQNLSASRPQDRQFILSSKKLLLSDSGFYLCAWSVKQGYGYTFGSGTRLTVV.

CDR3 DNA sequence: TGTGCCAGCAGTTACTCCAGGGGGAATTCACCCCTCCACTTT. Encoded protein: CASSYSRGNSPLHF. This rearrangement joins TRBV6-5 to TRBJ1-6; 7 nucleotides match TRBD1. The V gene end was trimmed by 0 bases and the J gene end by 7 bases; junction bases not matched to a gene: 0. Germline V gene data show CDR1 as MNHEY and CDR2 as SVGAGI. This CDR3 region has 14 residues.

The V gene is TRBV5-1, the J gene TRBJ2-7, with D unresolved. The CDR3 is 13 amino acids. The ends were cut back, 2 bases at V and 0 bases at J, with 6 bases in the middle. Germline loops: CDR1 SGHRS, CDR2 YFSETQ. The CDR3 sequence: CASSFESSYEQYF. CDR3 in DNA: TGCGCCAGCAGCTTCGAGAGCTCCTACGAGCAGTACTTC.

The chain has TRBV5-5 and TRBJ2-7, with D possibly being TRBD1 (5 bases). Germline loops: CDR1 SGHKS, CDR2 YYEKEE (reference sequence). Trimming stripped 0 bases from V and 5 bases from J, with 6 bases between. The CDR3 extends over 12 amino acids. The CDR3 nucleotides are TGTGCCAGCAGCTTGGAAGGGGACGAGCAGTACTTC. Its protein product is CASSLEGDEQYF. Drawing the rest from reference TRBV5-5 and TRBJ2-7, the complete variable domain is DAGVTQSPTHLIKTRGQQVTLRCSPISGHKSVSWYQQVLGQGPQFIFQYYEKEERGRGNFPDRFSARQFPNYSSELNVNALLLGDSALYLCASSLEGDEQYFGPGTRLTVT.